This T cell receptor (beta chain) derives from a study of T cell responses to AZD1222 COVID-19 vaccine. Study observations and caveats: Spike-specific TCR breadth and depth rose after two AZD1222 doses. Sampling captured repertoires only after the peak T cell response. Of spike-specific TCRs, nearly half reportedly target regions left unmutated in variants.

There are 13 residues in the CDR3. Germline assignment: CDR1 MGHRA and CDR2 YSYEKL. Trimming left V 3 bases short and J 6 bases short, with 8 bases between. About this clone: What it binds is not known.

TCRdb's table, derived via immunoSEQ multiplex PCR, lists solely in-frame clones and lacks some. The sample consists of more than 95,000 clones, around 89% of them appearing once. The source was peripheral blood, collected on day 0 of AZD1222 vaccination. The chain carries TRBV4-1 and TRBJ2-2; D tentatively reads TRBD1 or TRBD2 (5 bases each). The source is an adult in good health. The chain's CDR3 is CASSHRDPGELFF. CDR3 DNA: TGCGCCAGCAGCCACAGGGACCCCGGGGAGCTGTTTTTT.